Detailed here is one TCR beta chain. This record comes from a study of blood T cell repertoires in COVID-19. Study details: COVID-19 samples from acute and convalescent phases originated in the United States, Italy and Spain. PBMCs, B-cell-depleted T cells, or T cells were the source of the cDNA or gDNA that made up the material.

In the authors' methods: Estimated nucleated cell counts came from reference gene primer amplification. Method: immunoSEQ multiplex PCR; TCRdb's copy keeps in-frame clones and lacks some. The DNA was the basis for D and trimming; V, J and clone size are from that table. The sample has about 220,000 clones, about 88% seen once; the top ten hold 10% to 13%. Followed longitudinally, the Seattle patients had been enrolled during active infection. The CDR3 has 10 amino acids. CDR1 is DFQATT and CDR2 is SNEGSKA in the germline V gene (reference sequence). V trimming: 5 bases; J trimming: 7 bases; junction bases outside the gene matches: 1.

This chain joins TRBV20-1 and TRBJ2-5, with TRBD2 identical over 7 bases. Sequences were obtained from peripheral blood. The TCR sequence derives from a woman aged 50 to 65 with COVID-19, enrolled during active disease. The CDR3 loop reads CSAWGGTQYF. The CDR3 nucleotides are TGCAGTGCTTGGGGGGGGACCCAGTACTTC.